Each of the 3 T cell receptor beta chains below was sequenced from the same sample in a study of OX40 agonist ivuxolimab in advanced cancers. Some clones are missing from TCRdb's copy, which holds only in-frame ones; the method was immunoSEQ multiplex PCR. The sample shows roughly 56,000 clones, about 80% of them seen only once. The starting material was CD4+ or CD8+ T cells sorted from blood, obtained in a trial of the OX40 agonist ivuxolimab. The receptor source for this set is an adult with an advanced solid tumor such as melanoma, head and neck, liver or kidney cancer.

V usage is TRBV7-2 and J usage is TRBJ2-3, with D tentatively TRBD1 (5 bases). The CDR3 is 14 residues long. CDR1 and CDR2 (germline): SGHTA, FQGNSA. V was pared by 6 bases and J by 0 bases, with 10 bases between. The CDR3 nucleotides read TGTGCCAGCAGGACAGATCCTAGCACAGATACGCAGTATTTT. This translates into CASRTDPSTDTQYF. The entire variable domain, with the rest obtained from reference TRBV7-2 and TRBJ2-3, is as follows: GAGVSQSPSNKVTEKGKDVELRCDPISGHTALYWYRQSLGQGLEFLIYFQGNSAPDKSGLPSDRFSAERTGGSVSTLTIQRTQQEDSAVYLCASRTDPSTDTQYFGPGTRLTVL.

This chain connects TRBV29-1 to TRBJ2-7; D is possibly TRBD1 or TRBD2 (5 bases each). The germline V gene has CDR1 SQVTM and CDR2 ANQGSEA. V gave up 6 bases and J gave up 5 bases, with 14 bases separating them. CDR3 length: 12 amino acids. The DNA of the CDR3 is TGCAGCGTGATCGGGGTAGGGGACGAGCAGTACTTC. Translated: CSVIGVGDEQYF.

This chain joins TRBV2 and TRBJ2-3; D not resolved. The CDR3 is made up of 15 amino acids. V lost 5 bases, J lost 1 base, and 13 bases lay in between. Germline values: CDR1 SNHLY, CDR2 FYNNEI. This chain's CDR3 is CASSWDFSRTDTQYF. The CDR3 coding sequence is TGTGCCAGCAGTTGGGATTTCTCCCGCACAGATACGCAGTATTTT.